The T cell receptor beta chain described here comes from a study of type 1 regulatory T cells. Overall study context: T-allo10 is a Tr1-enriched, alloantigen-specific CD4 T cell product made in vitro.

The CDR3 is made up of 12 amino acids. J gave up 7 bases and V 7 bases, and 6 bases lay outside the gene matches. The germline V gene has CDR1 MGHDK and CDR2 SYGVNS. MiXCR, run by TCRdb on the reads, gives a single entry per CDR3 protein. The sample shows over 90,000 distinct CDR3 sequences, roughly a third of them seen only once. This clonotype came up a few times. The clonotype originates from a human donor in good health. This sequence joins TRBV25-1 and TRBJ1-2; TRBD1 agrees at 7 bases. The specimen was CD4+ T cells, either the whole sample or a sorted fraction (not recorded which). The CDR3 coding sequence is TGTGCCAGCAATCATGACAGGGCTGGCTACACCTTC. Its translation: CASNHDRAGYTF.